The 18 T cell receptor beta chains below all came from one sample that was sequenced in a study of cytomegalovirus exposure and HLA in healthy donors. The PCR used 60 Vbeta and 13 Jbeta primers. Produced via immunoSEQ multiplex PCR; TCRdb's table is partial and in-frame only. The sample totals 150,000 to 200,000 clones. Sequences were obtained from PBMCs. These receptors originate from a man between 25 and 39 years old in good health and CMV-seronegative.

The rearrangement uses TRBV9 and TRBJ2-7; TRBD2 agrees at 10 bases. This CDR3 has 17 residues. Germline values: CDR1 SGDLS, CDR2 YYNGEE. Unmatched junction bases numbered 13, after V lost 4 bases and J lost 3 bases. CDR3 residues: CASSNPIAGGGNYEQYF. The CDR3 DNA is TGTGCCAGCAGCAACCCTATAGCGGGGGGAGGAAACTACGAGCAGTACTTC.

V gene TRBV5-6 combines with J gene TRBJ1-2; D remains unclear. Germline V gene lookup returns CDR1 SGHDT and CDR2 YYEEEE. V lost 4 bases and J 2 bases, leaving 15 bases between the germline ends. The CDR3 sequence is 15 residues long. The CDR3 nucleotides read TGTGCCAGCAGCGCGGCCACGGCCGGGAACTATGGCTACACCTTC. Translating it yields CASSAATAGNYGYTF.

This rearrangement joins TRBV29-1 to TRBJ2-7, with D possibly being TRBD1 (6 bases). CDR3 length: 13 amino acids. Germline values: CDR1 SQVTM, CDR2 ANQGSEA. Trimming removed 2 bases at V and 5 bases at J, with 13 bases between. Here the CDR3 DNA reads TGCAGCGTTGAACGTAGGGGGTCGGACGAGCAGTACTTC. Translated, it gives CSVERRGSDEQYF.

J is TRBJ1-5 and V is TRBV7-8; D not resolved. The CDR3 spans 13 residues. V was trimmed by 4 bases and J by 2 bases, leaving 6 bases between them. In germline, CDR1 is SGHVS, CDR2 FQNEAQ. CDR3 sequence (DNA): TGTGCCAGCAGCTCCTCGGGCAATCAGCCCCAGCATTTT. It is translated as CASSSSGNQPQHF.

The chain employs TRBV7-2 and TRBJ1-5, with D maybe TRBD1 (6 bases). Germline CDR1 is SGHTA and CDR2 is FQGNSA. The CDR3 contains 15 residues. Trimming pared 5 bases from V and 2 bases from J, leaving 13 bases between. CDR3 loop: CASSSQGFGNQPQHF. CDR3 DNA sequence: TGTGCCAGCAGCAGCCAGGGGTTTGGCAATCAGCCCCAGCATTTT.

The chain couples TRBV7-8 to TRBJ2-7, with D possibly matching TRBD1 (5 bases). Germline V gene data show CDR1 as SGHVS and CDR2 as FQNEAQ. Trimming removed 5 bases at V and 5 bases at J, with 19 bases between. The CDR3 runs 15 residues. In DNA, the CDR3 is TGTGCCAGCAGCCGTGGGGCTGCGGCGTCCCACGAGCAGTACTTC. Residues: CASSRGAAASHEQYF. Drawing the rest from reference TRBV7-8 and TRBJ2-7, the complete variable domain is GAGVSQSPRYKVAKRGQDVALRCDPISGHVSLFWYQQALGQGPEFLTYFQNEAQLDKSGLPSDRFFAERPEGSVSTLKIQRTQQEDSAVYLCASSRGAAASHEQYFGPGTRLTVT.

The gene calls are TRBV28 and TRBJ1-2; 7 nucleotides agree with TRBD1. The V segment lost 5 bases and the J segment 7 bases; nucleotides outside the gene matches: 10. Germline CDR1 reads MDHEN; CDR2 reads SYDVKM. CDR3 size: 14 residues. This CDR3 reads CASSLPGGKGGYTF. In nucleotides, the CDR3 is TGTGCCAGCAGTCTCCCAGGGGGGAAGGGTGGCTACACCTTC.

The chain combines TRBV4-3 with TRBJ2-7; D is possibly TRBD1 (6 bases). The CDR3 loop spans 14 amino acids. Per germline, CDR1 LGHNA and CDR2 YSLEER. V dropped 4 bases and J dropped 5 bases, with 15 bases sitting between them. In DNA, the CDR3 is TGCGCCAGCAGCCCCGGGACAAACCCCGACGAGCAGTACTTC. This encodes CASSPGTNPDEQYF.

This CDR3 reads CASSGRQGRVLNTEAFF. CDR3 nucleotides: TGTGCCAGCAGCGGCAGACAGGGGAGGGTCTTGAACACTGAAGCTTTCTTT. The chain couples TRBV11-2 to TRBJ1-1, with TRBD1 identical over 8 bases. Per the germline V gene, CDR1 is SGHAT and CDR2 is FQNNGV. The V segment lost 5 bases and the J segment 0 bases; nucleotides outside the gene matches: 11. The CDR3 consists of 17 residues.

Turning to this clone: This same CDR3 is encoded by further DNA sequences in the sample. The chain carries TRBV10-3 and TRBJ2-3; 10 bases are a match to TRBD2. The germline V gene has CDR1 ENHRY and CDR2 SYGVKD. The CDR3 is 18 amino acids. V lost 7 bases to trimming and J lost 4 bases; unmatched junction nucleotides: 17. CDR3 in amino acids: CAITQGSASGRWPDTQYF. The CDR3 DNA follows: TGTGCCATCACCCAAGGGTCGGCTAGCGGGAGATGGCCAGATACGCAGTATTTT.

V gene TRBV9 combines with J gene TRBJ2-3; a possible D gene is TRBD1 (6 bases). Germline CDR1 is SGDLS and CDR2 is YYNGEE. This CDR3 has 16 residues. V was cut by 4 bases and J by 4 bases, with 19 bases left in between. The CDR3 DNA follows: TGTGCCAGCAGCTTGCACCTACAGGGAAAGGCAGATACGCAGTATTTT. Translation: CASSLHLQGKADTQYF.

This rearrangement joins TRBV10-3 to TRBJ2-1, with TRBD2 matching over 8 bases. Germline lookup yields CDR1 ENHRY and CDR2 SYGVKD. J lost 2 bases, V lost 7 bases, and 4 bases had no gene match. This CDR3 comprises 14 residues. CDR3 DNA sequence: TGTGCCATCAATCCGGGACTAGCCTACAATGAGCAGTTCTTC. This translates into CAINPGLAYNEQFF.

This chain joins TRBV5-4 and TRBJ2-7; D call uncertain. V was clipped by 1 base and J by 4 bases, with 6 bases between them. The CDR3 is 12 amino acids. Germline V lookup: CDR1 SGHNT, CDR2 YYREEE (reference sequence). The CDR3 reads CASSLSGYEQYF. The CDR3 nucleotides are TGTGCCAGCAGCTTGTCCGGTTACGAGCAGTACTTC.

The chain has TRBV2 and TRBJ2-3; D possibly corresponds to TRBD2 (7 bases). Per the germline V gene, CDR1 is SNHLY and CDR2 is FYNNEI. Trimming shortened V by 6 bases and J by 2 bases, and 21 bases separated the two germline ends. This CDR3 is built from 17 residues. CDR3 sequence: CASSSLSGGGATDTQYF. The CDR3 region has the DNA TGTGCCAGCAGCTCCCTCTCGGGTGGGGGGGCCACAGATACGCAGTATTTT.

The rearrangement links TRBV11-2 to TRBJ2-3, with 9 bases matching TRBD1. Germline lookup yields CDR1 SGHAT and CDR2 FQNNGV. This CDR3 is 12 amino acids long. The junction had 4 bases not matched to a gene; V was cut back by 5 bases and J by 10 bases. CDR3 sequence: CASSNGQGPQYF. CDR3 DNA sequence: TGTGCCAGCAGCAACGGACAGGGGCCGCAGTATTTT.

V is TRBV19 and J is TRBJ2-1, with a weak D call TRBD2 (5 bases). CDR3 size: 12 residues. The V gene's germline CDR1 is LNHDA and CDR2 SQIVND (reference sequence). V was cut by 7 bases and J by 14 bases, with 18 bases left in between. As DNA, the CDR3 is TGTGCCAGTACCTCCGCGGGTGGGAGCGAGTTCTTC. Its protein is CASTSAGGSEFF. The complete variable domain, with remaining parts taken from reference TRBV19 and TRBJ2-1, reads DGGITQSPKYLFRKEGQNVTLSCEQNLNHDAMYWYRQDPGQGLRLIYYSQIVNDFQKGDIAEGYSVSREKKESFPLTVTSAQKNPTAFYLCASTSAGGSEFFGPGTRLTVL.

V and J are TRBV7-6 and TRBJ2-4; possibly TRBD1 for D (6 bases). Germline V gives CDR1 SGHVS, CDR2 FNYEAQ. Trimming pared 3 bases from V and 4 bases from J, leaving 7 bases between. The CDR3 length is 13 residues. The CDR3 spells CASSLDSKNIQYF. CDR3 sequence (DNA): TGTGCCAGCAGCTTGGACAGTAAAAACATTCAGTACTTC.

This chain joins TRBV6-4 and TRBJ1-3; 8 bases line up with TRBD1. The J call is doubtful: the DNA matches TRBJ2-2 better. Per germline, CDR1 MRHNA and CDR2 SNTAGT. The CDR3 covers 16 residues. The CDR3 nucleotides read TGTGCCAGCAGACCCAACAGGGGGACGAACACCGGGGAGCTGTTTTTT. It translates to CASRPNRGTNTGELFF.